This T cell receptor (beta chain) stems from a study of control samples from healthy donors and cancer patients. The table came from immunoSEQ multiplex PCR; TCRdb's copy has only in-frame clones and leaves some out. The table has some 130,000 clones, 88% seen once; the top ten hold around 3.3%. Only a few counts were recorded for this clone. Sequenced input: blood. This TCR came from a man aged 40-55 years in good health.

The DNA of the CDR3 is TGTGCCAGCAGCCAAGTGCCAGGGGGCGTCTACGAGCAGTACTTC. Translating gives CASSQVPGGVYEQYF. The chain uses TRBV3-1 (or the pseudogene TRBV3-2) and TRBJ2-7; 8 bases line up with TRBD1. Losses at the gene ends were 1 base for V and 3 bases for J; bases not matched to a gene: 5. Germline CDR1 reads LGHDT; CDR2 reads YNNKEL (reference sequence). The CDR3 is 15 residues long.